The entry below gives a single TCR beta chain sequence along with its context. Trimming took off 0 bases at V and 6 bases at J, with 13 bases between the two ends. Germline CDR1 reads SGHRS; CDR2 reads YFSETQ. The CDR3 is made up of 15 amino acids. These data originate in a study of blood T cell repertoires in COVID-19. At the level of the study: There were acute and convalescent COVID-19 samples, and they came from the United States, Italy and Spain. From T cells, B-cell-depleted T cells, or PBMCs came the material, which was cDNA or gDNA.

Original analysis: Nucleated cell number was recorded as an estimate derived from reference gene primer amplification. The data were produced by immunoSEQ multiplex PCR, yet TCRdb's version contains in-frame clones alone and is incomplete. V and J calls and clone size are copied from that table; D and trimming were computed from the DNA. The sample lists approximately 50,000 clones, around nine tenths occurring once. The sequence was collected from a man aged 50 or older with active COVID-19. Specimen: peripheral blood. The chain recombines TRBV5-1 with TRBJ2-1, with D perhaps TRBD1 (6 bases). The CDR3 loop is CASSLERLGGNEQFF. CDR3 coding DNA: TGCGCCAGCAGCTTGGAGAGGCTAGGGGGCAATGAGCAGTTCTTC.